This is a list of T cell receptor beta chains from one sample in a study of cytomegalovirus exposure and HLA in healthy donors. The protocol was immunoSEQ multiplex PCR, while the TCRdb copy is restricted to in-frame clones and leaves out a portion. The sample includes fewer than 250,000 clones, approximately 80% seen only once; the top ten take approximately 2.9%. Sequenced input: PBMCs. The source is a man aged 30 to 45 in good health and CMV-seronegative. Both conserved end residues are part of each CDR3. A D gene is named only where the DNA matches it firmly. Not every row has a clone size; where given, it reads once, few, many or a size class.

D gene,J gene,V gene,clone size,CDR3 DNA,CDR3 protein
.,TRBJ1-1,TRBV6-5,.,TGTGCCAGCAGCAGGGGACGGCGCGAGACTGAAGCTTTCTTT,CASSRGRRETEAFF
.,TRBJ1-6,TRBV5-4,.,TGTGCCAGCAGCTCTGACAGTCTTTTTTCACCCCTCCACTTT,CASSSDSLFSPLHF
TRBD1,TRBJ2-7,TRBV5-1,.,TGCGCCAGCAGCTTGGACAGGGGTTACGAGCAGTACTTC,CASSLDRGYEQYF
.,TRBJ1-2,TRBV7-9,.,TGTGCCAGCAGCTTAGCTCAGGCACTCAATAACTATGGCTACACCTTC,CASSLAQALNNYGYTF
TRBD2,TRBJ2-1,TRBV27,.,TGTGCCAGCAGTTTATCCGGGACTAGCGGTTACAATGAGCAGTTCTTC,CASSLSGTSGYNEQFF
TRBD2,TRBJ2-3,TRBV11-1,few,TGTGCCAGCAGCTTAGAAGAGCGGGGGCCAGATACGCAGTATTTT,CASSLEERGPDTQYF
.,TRBJ2-1,TRBV29-1,.,TGCAGCGTTGCAGGGTCCGTACAAAATGAGCAGTTCTTC,CSVAGSVQNEQFF
.,TRBJ1-5,TRBV5-8,once,TGTGCCAGCAGTTGGCAGGGCACCGTTAATAGCAATCAGCCCCAGCATTTT,CASSWQGTVNSNQPQHF
.,TRBJ2-7,TRBV4-1,.,TGCGCCAGCAGCCAAGGAGACAACCTCTTCTACGAGCAGTACTTC,CASSQGDNLFYEQYF
TRBD1,TRBJ2-5,TRBV5-6,.,TGTGCCAGCAGCTCCGACAGGGCGGAGACCCAGTACTTC,CASSSDRAETQYF
.,TRBJ2-7,TRBV7-9,.,TGTTCCAGCAGATCCCAAGGACTCTCCTACGAGCAGTACTTC,CSSRSQGLSYEQYF
TRBD1,TRBJ2-1,TRBV19,.,TGTGCCAGTAGTGCCGGACAGGGGGACGAGCAGTTCTTC,CASSAGQGDEQFF
.,TRBJ2-3,TRBV16,.,TGTGCCAGCAGCCAATTTGACAGACCTACAGATACGCAGTATTTT,CASSQFDRPTDTQYF
TRBD2,TRBJ2-1,TRBV11-2,.,TGTGCCAGCAGCTTGGCAGCGGGGGACAATGAGCAGTTCTTC,CASSLAAGDNEQFF
TRBD1,TRBJ2-7,TRBV28,.,TGTGCCAGCAGTTTGGAGCAGGACAGGCGTTTCTACGAGCAGTACTTC,CASSLEQDRRFYEQYF
TRBD1,TRBJ1-2,TRBV28,once,TGTGCCAGCAGTATGACAGGGGGCGGTGGCTACACCTTC,CASSMTGGGGYTF
.,TRBJ2-1,TRBV5-8,few,TGTGCCAGCAGCTTGTCGAGGAACAATGAGCAGTTCTTC,CASSLSRNNEQFF
TRBD1,TRBJ1-2,TRBV9,.,TGTGCCAGCAGCTCAAGCCTAGGGACAGCTAACTATGGCTACACCTTC,CASSSSLGTANYGYTF
.,TRBJ2-1,TRBV28,once,TGTGCCAGCAGTCCCCAGGTTGGGAGCTCCTACAATGAGCAGTTCTTC,CASSPQVGSSYNEQFF
TRBD2,TRBJ2-3,TRBV10-3,.,TGTGCCATCAGTAGCGGGGTTACAGATACGCAGTATTTT,CAISSGVTDTQYF
.,TRBJ1-1,TRBV10-1,.,TGCGCCAGCAGTGAGTCGAAGATCGGGATTGGGGACACTGAAGCTTTCTTT,CASSESKIGIGDTEAFF
.,TRBJ2-1,TRBV6-1,few,TGTGCCAGCAGTGAACGGAGGAGGACCTACAATGAGCAGTTCTTC,CASSERRRTYNEQFF
TRBD2,TRBJ2-3,TRBV13,.,TGTGCCAGCAGCTTAAGACTAGCGGGCACAGATACGCAGTATTTT,CASSLRLAGTDTQYF
TRBD1,TRBJ1-1,TRBV25-1,.,TGTGCCAGCAGATCAGACAGGGAGACTGAAGCTTTCTTT,CASRSDRETEAFF
TRBD2,TRBJ2-3,TRBV9,.,TGTGCCAGCAGTTCATCTAGCGGGGGCGGCACAGATACGCAGTATTTT,CASSSSSGGGTDTQYF
.,TRBJ2-3,TRBV7-8,.,TGTGCCAGCAGCCCCCGGGACTCATCAGATACGCAGTATTTT,CASSPRDSSDTQYF
TRBD1,TRBJ1-1,TRBV27,.,TGTGCCAGCAGTTTCCGGACAGGGGGCGGGTGGGAAGCTTTCTTT,CASSFRTGGGWEAFF
TRBD1,TRBJ2-2,TRBV9,.,TGTGCCAGCAGCCCCCGGGACAGGGGGGCCGGGGAGCTGTTTTTT,CASSPRDRGAGELFF
.,TRBJ1-5,TRBV30,.,TGTGCCTGGAGGAAGGGGCGTAGCAATCAGCCCCAGCATTTT,CAWRKGRSNQPQHF
.,TRBJ1-4,TRBV9,.,TGTGCCAGCAGCGTCGACAGAGTTTCAGCTAATGAAAAACTGTTTTTT,CASSVDRVSANEKLFF
.,TRBJ2-3,TRBV19,.,TGTGCCAGTAGTGGGGGCCGCACAGATACGCAGTATTTT,CASSGGRTDTQYF
.,TRBJ2-7,TRBV10-3,once,TGTGCCATCAGTGATTCGGTGGCCTACGAGCAGTACTTC,CAISDSVAYEQYF
.,TRBJ1-1,TRBV19,.,TGTGCCAGTAGTATAGTAAGCGGCTTGAACACTGAAGCTTTCTTT,CASSIVSGLNTEAFF
TRBD1,TRBJ2-1,TRBV19,.,TGTGCCAGTAGGAGGACAGGCTCCTACAATGAGCAGTTCTTC,CASRRTGSYNEQFF
TRBD1,TRBJ1-1,TRBV6-5,once,TGTGCCATCGTGATGGACAGGGTAAGGACTGAAGCTTTCTTT,CAIVMDRVRTEAFF
TRBD2,TRBJ2-3,TRBV4-1,few,TGCGCCAGCAGCTACTTAGCGGGGACCACAGATACGCAGTATTTT,CASSYLAGTTDTQYF
.,TRBJ2-7,TRBV28,.,TGTGCCAGCAGTTTGGGGCGCCGCGAGCAGTACTTC,CASSLGRREQYF
TRBD2,TRBJ2-1,TRBV7-2,once,TGTGCCAGCAGCTCTCGGGGGGGAAACAATGAGCAGTTCTTC,CASSSRGGNNEQFF
TRBD1,TRBJ1-1,TRBV5-1,.,TGCGCCAGCAGCTGGGACAGGGGCACTGAAGCTTTCTTT,CASSWDRGTEAFF
.,TRBJ1-6,TRBV7-9,.,TGTGCCAGCAGCTTAGAAAGGGGGACCAATTCACCCCTCCACTTT,CASSLERGTNSPLHF
.,TRBJ1-6,TRBV6-1,.,TGTGCCAGCGAGGAGGGAACAGCGAATTCACCCCTCCACTTT,CASEEGTANSPLHF
TRBD2,TRBJ2-3,TRBV5-1,.,TGCGCCAGCAGCTTGGACGGGAGGGGCACAGATACGCAGTATTTT,CASSLDGRGTDTQYF
TRBD1,TRBJ2-1,TRBV28,few,TGTGCCATTCCGGGACAGGGAGGACAAGAGCAGTTCTTC,CAIPGQGGQEQFF
.,TRBJ2-1,TRBV6-6,.,TGTGCCAGCAGTTACGAGGGGGGGAGTAATGAGCAGTTCTTC,CASSYEGGSNEQFF
.,TRBJ1-6,TRBV4-2,.,TGTGCCAGCAGCCGGGCCAGTTTGGATTCACCCCTCCACTTT,CASSRASLDSPLHF
TRBD2,TRBJ2-7,TRBV19,.,TGTGCCAGTAGTTGGAGGAGCGGGGGGCCACCCTACGAGCAGTACTTC,CASSWRSGGPPYEQYF
.,TRBJ1-5,TRBV28,.,TGTGCCAGCAGTTTGCGGGAGTATAGCAATCAGCCCCAGCATTTT,CASSLREYSNQPQHF
TRBD1,TRBJ1-2,TRBV7-8,.,TGTGCCAGCAGCTTAGCCCGACAGGGGCTCGATGGCTACACCTTC,CASSLARQGLDGYTF
TRBD1,TRBJ2-7,TRBV6-6,.,TGTGCCAGTAAAGGGACAGGGGGTTCCGAGCAGTACTTC,CASKGTGGSEQYF
TRBD1,TRBJ2-7,TRBV11-1,once,TGTGCCAGCAGCTTAGCACAGGGGTTGTTCGAGCAGTACTTC,CASSLAQGLFEQYF
.,TRBJ1-2,TRBV5-6,.,TGTGCCAGCAGCTCCCCAGGACAGCGCCTCTATGGCTACACCTTC,CASSSPGQRLYGYTF